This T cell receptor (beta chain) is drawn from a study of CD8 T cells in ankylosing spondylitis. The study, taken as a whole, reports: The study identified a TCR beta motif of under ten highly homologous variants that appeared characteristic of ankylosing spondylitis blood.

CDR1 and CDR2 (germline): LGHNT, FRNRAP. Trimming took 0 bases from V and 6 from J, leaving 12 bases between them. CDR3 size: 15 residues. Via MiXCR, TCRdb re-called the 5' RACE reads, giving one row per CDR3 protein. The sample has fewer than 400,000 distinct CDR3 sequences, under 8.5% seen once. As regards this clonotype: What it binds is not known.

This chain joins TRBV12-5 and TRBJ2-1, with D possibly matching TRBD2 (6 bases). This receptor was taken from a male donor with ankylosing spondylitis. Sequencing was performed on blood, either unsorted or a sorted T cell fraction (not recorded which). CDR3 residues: CASGLVLGGVNEQFF. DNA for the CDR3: TGTGCTAGTGGTTTGGTACTTGGAGGGGTCAATGAGCAGTTCTTC.